This T cell receptor beta chain was obtained from a study of blood T cell repertoires in COVID-19. Trimming stripped 0 bases from V and 2 bases from J, with 13 bases between. Germline V lookup: CDR1 LGHDT, CDR2 YNNKEL (reference sequence). The CDR3 length is 17 residues. The method was immunoSEQ multiplex PCR; TCRdb's version includes in-frame clones alone and lacks a portion of them. The table lists about 250,000 clones, approximately 86% of them singletons. The sequence was collected from a woman in her sixties who had recovered from COVID-19. The chain employs TRBV3-1 (or the pseudogene TRBV3-2) and TRBJ2-2; D is uncertain. Sequencing was carried out using peripheral blood. Written as DNA, the CDR3 is TGTGCCAGCAGCCAAGACGGGTCCAGCCGAAACACCGGGGAGCTGTTTTTT. This gives the protein CASSQDGSSRNTGELFF.